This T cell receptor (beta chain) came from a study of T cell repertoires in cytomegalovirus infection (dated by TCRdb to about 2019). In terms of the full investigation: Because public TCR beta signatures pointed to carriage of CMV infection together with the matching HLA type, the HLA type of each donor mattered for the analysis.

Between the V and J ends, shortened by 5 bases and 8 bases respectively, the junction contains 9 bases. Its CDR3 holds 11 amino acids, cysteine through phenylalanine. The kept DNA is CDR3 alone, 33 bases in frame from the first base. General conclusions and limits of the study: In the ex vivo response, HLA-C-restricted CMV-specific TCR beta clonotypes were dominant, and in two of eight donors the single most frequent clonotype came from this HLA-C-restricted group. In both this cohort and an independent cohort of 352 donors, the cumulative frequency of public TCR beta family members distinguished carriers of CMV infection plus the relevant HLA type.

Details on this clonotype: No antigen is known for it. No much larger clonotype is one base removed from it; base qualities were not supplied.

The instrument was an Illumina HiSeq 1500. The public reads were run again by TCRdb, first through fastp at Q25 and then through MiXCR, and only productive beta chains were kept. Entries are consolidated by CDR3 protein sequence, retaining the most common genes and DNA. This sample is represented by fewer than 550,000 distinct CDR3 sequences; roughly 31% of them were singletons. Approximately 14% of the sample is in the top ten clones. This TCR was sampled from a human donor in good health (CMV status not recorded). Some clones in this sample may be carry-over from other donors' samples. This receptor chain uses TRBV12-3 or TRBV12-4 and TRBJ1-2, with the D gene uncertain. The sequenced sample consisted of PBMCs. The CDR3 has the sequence CASSTGTGYTF. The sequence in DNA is TGTGCCAGCAGTACCGGTACGGGCTACACCTTC.